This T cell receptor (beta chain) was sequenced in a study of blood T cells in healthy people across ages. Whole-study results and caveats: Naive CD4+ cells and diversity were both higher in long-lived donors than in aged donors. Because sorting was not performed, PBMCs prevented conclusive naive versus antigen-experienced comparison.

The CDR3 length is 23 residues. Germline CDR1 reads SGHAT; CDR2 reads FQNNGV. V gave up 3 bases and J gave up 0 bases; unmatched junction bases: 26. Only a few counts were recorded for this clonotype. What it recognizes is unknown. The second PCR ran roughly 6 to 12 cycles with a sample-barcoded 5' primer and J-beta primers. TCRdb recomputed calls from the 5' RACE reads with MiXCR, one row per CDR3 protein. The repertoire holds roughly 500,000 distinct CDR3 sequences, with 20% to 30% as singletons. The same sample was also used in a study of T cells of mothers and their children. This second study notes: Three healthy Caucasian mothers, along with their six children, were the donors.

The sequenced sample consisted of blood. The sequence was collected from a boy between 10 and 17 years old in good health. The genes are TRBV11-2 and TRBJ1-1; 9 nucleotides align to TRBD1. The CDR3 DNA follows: TGTGCCAGCAGCTTTGAGGGACCAACGGGACAGGGCAACAGAGGGATCATGAACACTGAAGCTTTCTTT. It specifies CASSFEGPTGQGNRGIMNTEAFF.